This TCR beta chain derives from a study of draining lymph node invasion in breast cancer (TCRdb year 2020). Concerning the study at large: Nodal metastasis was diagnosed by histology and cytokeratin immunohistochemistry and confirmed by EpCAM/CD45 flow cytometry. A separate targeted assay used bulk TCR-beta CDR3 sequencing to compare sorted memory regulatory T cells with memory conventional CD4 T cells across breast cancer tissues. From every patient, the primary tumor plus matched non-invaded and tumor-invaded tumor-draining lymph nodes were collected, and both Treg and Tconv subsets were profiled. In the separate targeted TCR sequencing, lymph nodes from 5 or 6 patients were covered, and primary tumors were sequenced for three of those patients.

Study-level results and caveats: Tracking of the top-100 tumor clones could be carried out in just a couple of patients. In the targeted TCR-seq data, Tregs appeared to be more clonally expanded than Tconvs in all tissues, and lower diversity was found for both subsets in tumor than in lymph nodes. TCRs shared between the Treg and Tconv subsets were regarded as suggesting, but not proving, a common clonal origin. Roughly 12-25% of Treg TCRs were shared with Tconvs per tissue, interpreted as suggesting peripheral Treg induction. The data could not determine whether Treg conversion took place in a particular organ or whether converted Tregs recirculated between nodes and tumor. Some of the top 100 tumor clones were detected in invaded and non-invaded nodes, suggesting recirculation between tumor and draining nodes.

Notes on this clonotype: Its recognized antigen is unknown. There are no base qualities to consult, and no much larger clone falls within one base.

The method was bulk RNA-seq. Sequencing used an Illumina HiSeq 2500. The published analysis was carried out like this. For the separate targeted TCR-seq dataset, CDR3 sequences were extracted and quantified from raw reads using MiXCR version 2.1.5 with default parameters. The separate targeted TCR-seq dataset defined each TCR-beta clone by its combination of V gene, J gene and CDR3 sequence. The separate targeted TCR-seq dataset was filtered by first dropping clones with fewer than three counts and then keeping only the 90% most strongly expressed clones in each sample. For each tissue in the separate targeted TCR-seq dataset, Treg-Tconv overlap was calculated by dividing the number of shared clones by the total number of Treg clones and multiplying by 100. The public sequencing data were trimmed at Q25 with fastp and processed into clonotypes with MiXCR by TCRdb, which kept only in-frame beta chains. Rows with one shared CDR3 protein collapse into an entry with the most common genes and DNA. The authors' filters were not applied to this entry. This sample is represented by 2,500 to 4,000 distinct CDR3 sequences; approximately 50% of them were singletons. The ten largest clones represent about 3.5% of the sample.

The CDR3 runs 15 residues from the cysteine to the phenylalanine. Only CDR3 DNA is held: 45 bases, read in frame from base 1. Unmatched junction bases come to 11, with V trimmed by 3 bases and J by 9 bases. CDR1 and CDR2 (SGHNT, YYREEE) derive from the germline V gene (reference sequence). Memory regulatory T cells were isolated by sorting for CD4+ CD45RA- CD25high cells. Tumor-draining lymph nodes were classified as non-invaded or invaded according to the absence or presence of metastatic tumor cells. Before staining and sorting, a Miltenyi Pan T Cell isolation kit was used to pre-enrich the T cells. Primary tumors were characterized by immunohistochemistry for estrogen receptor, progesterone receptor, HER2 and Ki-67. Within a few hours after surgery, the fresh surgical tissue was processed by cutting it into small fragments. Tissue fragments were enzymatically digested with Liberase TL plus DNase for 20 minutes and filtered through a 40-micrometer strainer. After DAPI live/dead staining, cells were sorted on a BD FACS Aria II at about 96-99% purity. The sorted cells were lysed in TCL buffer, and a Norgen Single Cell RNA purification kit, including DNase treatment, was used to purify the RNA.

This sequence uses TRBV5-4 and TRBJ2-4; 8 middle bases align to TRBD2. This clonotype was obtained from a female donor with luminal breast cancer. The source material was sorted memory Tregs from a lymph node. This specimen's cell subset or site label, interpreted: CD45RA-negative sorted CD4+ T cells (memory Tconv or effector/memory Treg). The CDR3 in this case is CASSSGGVSGGIQYF. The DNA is TGTGCCAGCAGCTCGGGAGGGGTATCGGGGGGCATTCAGTACTTC.